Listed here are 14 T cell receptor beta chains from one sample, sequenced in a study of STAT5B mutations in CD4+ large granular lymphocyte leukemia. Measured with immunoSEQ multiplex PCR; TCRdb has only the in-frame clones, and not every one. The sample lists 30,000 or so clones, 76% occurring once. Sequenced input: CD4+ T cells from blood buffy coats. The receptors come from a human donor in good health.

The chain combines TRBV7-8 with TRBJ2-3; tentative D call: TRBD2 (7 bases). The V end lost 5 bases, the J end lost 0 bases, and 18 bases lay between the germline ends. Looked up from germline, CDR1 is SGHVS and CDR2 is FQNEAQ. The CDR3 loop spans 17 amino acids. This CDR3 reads CASSPLGAGASTDTQYF. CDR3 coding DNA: TGTGCCAGCAGCCCCCTGGGCGCGGGGGCTAGCACAGATACGCAGTATTTT.

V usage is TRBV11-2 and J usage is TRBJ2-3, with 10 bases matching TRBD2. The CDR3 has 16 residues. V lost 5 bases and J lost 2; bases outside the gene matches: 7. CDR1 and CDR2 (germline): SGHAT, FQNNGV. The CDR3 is CASSRTSGAHTDTQYF. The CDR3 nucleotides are TGTGCCAGCAGCCGGACTAGCGGAGCTCACACAGATACGCAGTATTTT.

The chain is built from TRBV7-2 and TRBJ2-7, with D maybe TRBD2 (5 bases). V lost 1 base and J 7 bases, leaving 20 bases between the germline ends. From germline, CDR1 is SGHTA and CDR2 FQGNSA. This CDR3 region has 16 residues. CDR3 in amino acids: CASSLERARGPAEQYF. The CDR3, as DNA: TGTGCCAGCAGCTTAGAGAGGGCCCGGGGTCCCGCGGAGCAGTACTTC. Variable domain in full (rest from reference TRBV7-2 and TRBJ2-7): GAGVSQSPSNKVTEKGKDVELRCDPISGHTALYWYRQSLGQGLEFLIYFQGNSAPDKSGLPSDRFSAERTGGSVSTLTIQRTQQEDSAVYLCASSLERARGPAEQYFGPGTRLTVT.

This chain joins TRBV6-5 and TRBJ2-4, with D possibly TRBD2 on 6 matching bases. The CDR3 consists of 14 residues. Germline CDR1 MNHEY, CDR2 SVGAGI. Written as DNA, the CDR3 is TGTGCTAGCGCCCTAGCGAAAACCAAAAACATTCAGTACTTC. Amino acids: CASALAKTKNIQYF.

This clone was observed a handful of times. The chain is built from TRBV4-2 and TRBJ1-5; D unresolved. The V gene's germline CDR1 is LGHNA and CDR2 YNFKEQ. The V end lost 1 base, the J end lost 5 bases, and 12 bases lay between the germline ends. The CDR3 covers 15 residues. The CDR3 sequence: CASSQVWDMDQPQHF. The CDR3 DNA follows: TGTGCCAGCAGCCAAGTCTGGGATATGGATCAGCCCCAGCATTTT.

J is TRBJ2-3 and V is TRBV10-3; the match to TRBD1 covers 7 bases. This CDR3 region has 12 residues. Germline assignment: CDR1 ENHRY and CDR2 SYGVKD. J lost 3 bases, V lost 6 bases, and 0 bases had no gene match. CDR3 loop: CAIRTGTDTQYF. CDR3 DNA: TGTGCCATCAGGACAGGGACAGATACGCAGTATTTT.

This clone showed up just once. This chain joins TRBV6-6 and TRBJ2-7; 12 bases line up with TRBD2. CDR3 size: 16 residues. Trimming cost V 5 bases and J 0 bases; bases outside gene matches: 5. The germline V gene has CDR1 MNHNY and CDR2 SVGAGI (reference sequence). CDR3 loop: CASSGGLAGLSYEQYF. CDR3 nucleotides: TGTGCCAGCAGTGGGGGACTAGCGGGTCTCTCCTACGAGCAGTACTTC.

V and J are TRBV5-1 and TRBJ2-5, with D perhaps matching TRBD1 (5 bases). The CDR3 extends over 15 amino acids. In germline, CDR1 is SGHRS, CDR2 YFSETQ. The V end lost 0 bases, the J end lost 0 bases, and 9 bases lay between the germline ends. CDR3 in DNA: TGCGCCAGCAGCTTGGCCCCAGGGTACCAAGAGACCCAGTACTTC. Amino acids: CASSLAPGYQETQYF. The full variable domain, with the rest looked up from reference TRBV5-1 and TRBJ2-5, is KAGVTQTPRYLIKTRGQQVTLSCSPISGHRSVSWYQQTPGQGLQFLFEYFSETQRNKGNFPGRFSGRQFSNSRSEMNVSTLELGDSALYLCASSLAPGYQETQYFGPGTRLLVL.

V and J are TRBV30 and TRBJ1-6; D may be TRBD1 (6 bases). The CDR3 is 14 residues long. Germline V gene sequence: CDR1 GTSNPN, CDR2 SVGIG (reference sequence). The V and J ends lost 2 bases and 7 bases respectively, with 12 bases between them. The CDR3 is CAWSHRAPNSPLHF. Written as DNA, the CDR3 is TGTGCCTGGAGTCACAGGGCCCCAAATTCACCCCTCCACTTT.

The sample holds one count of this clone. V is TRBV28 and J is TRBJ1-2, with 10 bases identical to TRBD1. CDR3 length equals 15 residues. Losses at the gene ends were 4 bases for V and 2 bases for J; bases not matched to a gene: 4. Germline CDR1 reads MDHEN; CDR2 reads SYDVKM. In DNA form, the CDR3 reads TGTGCCAGCAGTTCGCCGGGACAGGGGAACTATGGCTACACCTTC. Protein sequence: CASSSPGQGNYGYTF.

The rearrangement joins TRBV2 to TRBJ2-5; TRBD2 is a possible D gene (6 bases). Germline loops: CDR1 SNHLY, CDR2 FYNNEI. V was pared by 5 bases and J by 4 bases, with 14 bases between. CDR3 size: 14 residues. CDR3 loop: CASSWATGVETQYF. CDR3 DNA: TGTGCCAGCAGTTGGGCCACGGGAGTAGAGACCCAGTACTTC.

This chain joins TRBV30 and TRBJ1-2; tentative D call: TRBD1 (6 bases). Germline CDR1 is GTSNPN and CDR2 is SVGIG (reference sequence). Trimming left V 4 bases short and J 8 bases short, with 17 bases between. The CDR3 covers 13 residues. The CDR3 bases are TGTGCCTGGACCCTTACAGGGAAAGGCGGCTACACCTTC. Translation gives CAWTLTGKGGYTF.

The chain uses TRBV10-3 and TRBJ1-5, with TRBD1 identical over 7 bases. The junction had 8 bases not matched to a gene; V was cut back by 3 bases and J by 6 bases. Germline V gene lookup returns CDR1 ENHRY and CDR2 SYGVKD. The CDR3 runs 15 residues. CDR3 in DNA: TGTGCCATCAGTGATAGGAAGGCAGGGGGTCAGCCCCAGCATTTT. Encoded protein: CAISDRKAGGQPQHF.

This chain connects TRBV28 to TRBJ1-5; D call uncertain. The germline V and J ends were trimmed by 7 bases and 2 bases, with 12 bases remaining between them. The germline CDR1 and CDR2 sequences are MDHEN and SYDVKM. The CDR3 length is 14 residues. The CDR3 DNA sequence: TGTGCCAGCACCCCGGGGTGGGGCAATCAGCCCCAGCATTTT. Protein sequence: CASTPGWGNQPQHF.